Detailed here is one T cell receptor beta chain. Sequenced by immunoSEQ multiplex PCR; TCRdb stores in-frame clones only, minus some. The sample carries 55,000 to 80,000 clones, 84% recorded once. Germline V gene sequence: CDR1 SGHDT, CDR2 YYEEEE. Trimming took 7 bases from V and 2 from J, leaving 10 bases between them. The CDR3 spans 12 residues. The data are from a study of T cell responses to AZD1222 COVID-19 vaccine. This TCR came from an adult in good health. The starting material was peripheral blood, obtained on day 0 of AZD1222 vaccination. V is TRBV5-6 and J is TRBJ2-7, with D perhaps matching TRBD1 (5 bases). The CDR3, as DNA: TGTGCCAGCGGGGCAGGGCCCTACGAGCAGTACTTC. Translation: CASGAGPYEQYF.